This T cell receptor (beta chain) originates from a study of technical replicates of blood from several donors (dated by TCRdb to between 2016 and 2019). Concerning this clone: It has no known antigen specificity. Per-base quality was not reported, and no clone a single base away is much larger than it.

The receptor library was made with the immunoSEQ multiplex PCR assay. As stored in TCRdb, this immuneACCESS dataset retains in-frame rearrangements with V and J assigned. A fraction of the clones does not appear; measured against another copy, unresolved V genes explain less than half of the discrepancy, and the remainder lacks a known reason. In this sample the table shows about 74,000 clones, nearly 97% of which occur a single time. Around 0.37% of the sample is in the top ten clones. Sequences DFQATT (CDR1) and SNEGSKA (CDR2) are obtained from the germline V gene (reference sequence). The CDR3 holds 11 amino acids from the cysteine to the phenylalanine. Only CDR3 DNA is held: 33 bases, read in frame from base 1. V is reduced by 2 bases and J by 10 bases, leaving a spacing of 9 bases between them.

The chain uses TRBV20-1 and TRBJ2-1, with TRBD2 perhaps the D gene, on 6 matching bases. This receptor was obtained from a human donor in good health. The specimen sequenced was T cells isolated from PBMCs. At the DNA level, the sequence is TGCAGTGCTAGAATTCTAGCGGAGCAGTTCTTC. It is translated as CSARILAEQFF.